This T cell receptor (beta chain) stems from a study of T cell changes during pregnancy in multiple sclerosis. CDR3 size: 16 residues. With V trimmed by 4 bases and J by 3 bases, 3 bases remained unmatched. CDR1 and CDR2 from the germline V gene are SGHTA and FQGTGA. Profiled with immunoSEQ multiplex PCR; TCRdb holds only in-frame clones, not every one. The sample includes 95,000 to 110,000 clones, 85% to 95% of them seen just once. The specimen was peripheral blood, collected in the third trimester of pregnancy. The receptor was isolated from a female donor in good health, enrolled as a control in a pregnancy study. The chain is built from TRBV7-3 and TRBJ2-5; 15 positions match TRBD2. The CDR3 is CASSSGLAGGEETQYF. The CDR3 bases are TGTGCCAGCAGCTCCGGACTAGCGGGGGGGGAAGAGACCCAGTACTTC. The entire variable domain, with the rest obtained from reference TRBV7-3 and TRBJ2-5, is as follows: GAGVSQTPSNKVTEKGKYVELRCDPISGHTALYWYRQSLGQGPEFLIYFQGTGAADDSGLPNDRFFAVRPEGSVSTLKIQRTERGDSAVYLCASSSGLAGGEETQYFGPGTRLLVL.